The 7 T cell receptor beta chains presented below share a single source sample, sequenced in a study of cytomegalovirus exposure and HLA in healthy donors. Clones were sequenced by immunoSEQ multiplex PCR, and TCRdb holds only the in-frame ones, with some missing. The sample has about 160,000 clones, approximately 96% seen once. Source material: PBMCs. The receptors stem from a woman in her late teens or twenties in good health and CMV-seronegative.

V usage is TRBV4-3 and J usage is TRBJ1-2, with 7 bases aligning to TRBD1. From germline, CDR1 is LGHNA and CDR2 YSLEER. The CDR3 is 16 residues long. Trimming cost V 0 bases and J 4 bases; bases outside gene matches: 8. The CDR3 DNA is TGCGCCAGCAGCCAAGATGAGGGGGCGAAGAGCTATGGCTACACCTTC. This codes for CASSQDEGAKSYGYTF.

The chain combines TRBV4-2 with TRBJ1-1, with D uncertain. Trimming took off 4 bases at V and 0 bases at J, with 15 bases between the two ends. The germline V gene has CDR1 LGHNA and CDR2 YNFKEQ. There are 16 residues in the CDR3. This chain's CDR3 is CASSLFEIGLNTEAFF. The CDR3, as DNA: TGTGCCAGCAGCCTCTTCGAAATCGGGTTGAACACTGAAGCTTTCTTT.

The chain couples TRBV18 to TRBJ1-1; tentatively, D is TRBD1 (5 bases). There are 22 residues in the CDR3. Per germline, CDR1 KGHSH and CDR2 LQKENI. Trimming shortened V by 1 base and J by 1 base, and 31 bases separated the two germline ends. In DNA, the CDR3 is TGTGCCAGCTCACCACGGAGGACACGGGGATCGACGTCGGGAGGAAAGAACACTGAAGCTTTCTTT. Translating it yields CASSPRRTRGSTSGGKNTEAFF.

The chain carries TRBV15 and TRBJ2-7, with 9 bases identical to TRBD1. With 4 bases clipped from V and 4 bases from J, the junction kept 8 bases outside the gene matches. This CDR3 spans 15 amino acids. Germline V gene sequence: CDR1 LNHNV, CDR2 YYDKDF (reference sequence). Written as DNA, the CDR3 is TGTGCCACCAGCACCCAACAGGGGGCAGGGTACGAGCAGTACTTC. This gives the protein CATSTQQGAGYEQYF.

The rearrangement links TRBV11-2 to TRBJ2-7, with D perhaps TRBD1 (6 bases). This CDR3 spans 13 amino acids. CDR1 SGHAT and CDR2 FQNNGV come from the germline V gene. V was cut by 5 bases and J by 3 bases, with 11 bases left in between. The CDR3 protein is CASSPGQFYEQYF. The CDR3 DNA follows: TGTGCCAGCAGCCCCGGACAGTTCTACGAGCAGTACTTC.

The chain recombines TRBV7-2 with TRBJ2-1; D gene unclear. Germline V gene data show CDR1 as SGHTA and CDR2 as FQGNSA. With 2 bases removed from V and 4 bases from J, the gap between germline ends came to 6 bases. This CDR3 is 13 amino acids long. The DNA of the CDR3 is TGTGCCAGCAGCTTAAACGGTTACAATGAGCAGTTCTTC. This sequence encodes CASSLNGYNEQFF.

The rearrangement links TRBV25-1 to TRBJ1-2, with D tentatively TRBD1 (5 bases). The CDR3 contains 12 residues. V was cut by 8 bases and J by 6 bases, with 13 bases left in between. Germline values: CDR1 MGHDK, CDR2 SYGVNS. In DNA form, the CDR3 reads TGTGCCAGCCGAGGACACTCGGATGGCTACACCTTC. It encodes CASRGHSDGYTF.